The rows below give T cell receptor beta chains drawn from one sample of a study of T cell responses to AZD1222 COVID-19 vaccine. Data came from immunoSEQ multiplex PCR; TCRdb stores just in-frame clones and leaves some out. The table includes over 120,000 clones, 80% to 90% detected once. Sample: peripheral blood, taken on day 0 of AZD1222 vaccination. All receptors come from an adult in good health. Each CDR3 is given with its conserved first and last residue. D genes are given only for firm matches. For some rows the clone size is stated as once, few or many, or as a class when expanded; others skip it.

V | size | D | CDR3
TRBV28 | NA | TRBD1 | CASSRTAPTGSGTEAFF
TRBV9 | NA | TRBD2 | CASSVDPSGGAYTQYF
TRBV19 | NA | NA | CASKFGRQPQHF
TRBV4-2 | NA | NA | CASSQAGEQFF
TRBV7-9 | NA | NA | CASSLVGNYGYTF
TRBV5-1 | NA | NA | CASSLGGNSYNEQFF
TRBV20-1 | NA | NA | CSASKEYNEQFF
TRBV3-1/TRBV3-2 | NA | NA | CASSQDTLGLINEKLFF
TRBV27 | NA | NA | CASSLNTGELFF
TRBV2 | NA | NA | CASSAGGLAAQHF
TRBV27 | NA | TRBD2 | CASSSTSGGWDEQYF
TRBV4-2 | NA | TRBD2 | CASSLRTSGVADTQYF
TRBV7-2 | NA | TRBD1 | CASSPGLGQSNEKLFF
TRBV4-1 | NA | NA | CASSQVYSAAYEQYF
TRBV28 | NA | NA | CASNFPFSEGEAFF
TRBV3-1/TRBV3-2 | NA | NA | CASSPPTSYNEQFF
TRBV20-1 | once | NA | CSASSGDGTGELFF
TRBV18 | few | TRBD2 | CASSPDTSAAYEQYF
TRBV6-1 | NA | TRBD2 | CASSEAAGGPFEQYF
TRBV7-2 | NA | NA | CASSLGLPLGQPQHF
TRBV6-1 | NA | NA | CASSEARQANYGYTF
TRBV12-3/TRBV12-4 | NA | NA | CASSFSSGGYTF
TRBV5-1 | NA | TRBD1 | CASSPDRGGQSQHF
TRBV2 | once | NA | CASSRPTGNIAKNIQYF
TRBV18 | NA | NA | CASSLFTGPPSYNEQFF
TRBV7-9 | NA | NA | CASSLESGNTIYF
TRBV6-1 | NA | NA | CASSDGVGSGNTIYF
TRBV2 | NA | NA | CASRGDRSSYEQYF
TRBV28 | NA | TRBD1 | CASGDRGSYGYTF
TRBV6-6 | NA | TRBD1 | CASSYGAGGRTEAFF
TRBV2 | NA | TRBD2 | CASKRGQETQYF